This T cell receptor (beta chain) was identified in a study of shared clonotypes between healthy human individuals. Partitioning of CD4+ cells yielded a CD45RA+ naive subset and a CD45RA-negative memory subset. The CDR3 has 16 amino acids. The trim removed 4 bases at V and 7 bases at J, leaving 10 bases unmatched. Looked up from germline, CDR1 is MGHDK and CDR2 is SYGVNS. Findings of the study overall: What naive subsets generally showed was a larger estimated richness than memory subsets showed. Compared with clonotypes that all four donors shared, non-shared clonotypes had lower generation probabilities.

Using immunoSEQ multiplex PCR, the repertoire was profiled, and TCRdb retains in-frame clones only, with some absent. The profile shows about 640,000 clones, 72% of them singletons. As for this clone: What it binds is not known.

The sequencing input was memory CD4+ T cells sorted from blood. Documented subset: CD45RA-negative fraction. This sequence was found in a woman in her 30s in good health. J is TRBJ2-4 and V is TRBV25-1; 10 bases line up with TRBD1. CDR3 sequence: CASSGGQGSLANIQYF. The CDR3 DNA sequence: TGTGCCAGCAGTGGGGGACAGGGGTCCCTCGCGAACATTCAGTACTTC.